The 3 T cell receptor beta chains below come from one sample, sequenced in a study of tumor and adjacent non-tumor tissue in lung cancer. The library came from three nested PCR rounds adapted from ARM-PCR protocols. From the multiplex PCR reads, TCRdb called clonotypes with MiXCR, one entry per CDR3 protein. The table has more than 35,000 distinct CDR3 sequences, 60% to 70% seen once. This sample's RNA came from whole unsorted tissue. This non-tumor lung sample came from over 3 cm beyond the tumor edge. Sequenced: distant non-tumor lung tissue. Receptors were obtained from a woman in her thirties or forties with non-small cell lung cancer.

The J gene is TRBJ2-7, the V gene TRBV6-2 or TRBV6-3; 13 bases are a match to TRBD2. The CDR3 has 16 residues. The ends lost 7 bases at V and 12 bases at J; junction bases unmatched: 18. Looked up from germline, CDR1 is MNHEY and CDR2 is SVGEGT. The DNA of the CDR3 is TGTGCCAGCACCGACAAGGGGGGACTAGCGGGAAGCCAGCGGTACTTC. Translating gives CASTDKGGLAGSQRYF.

A word on this clonotype: Sequence at one end of the junction differs from germline and may be a read error. The V gene is TRBV29-1, the J gene TRBJ1-2; D not certain. The CDR3 is made up of 13 amino acids. The V gene's germline CDR1 is SQVTM and CDR2 ANQGSEA. The CDR3 region is CSVVRQTSYGYTF. The CDR3 nucleotides are TGCAGTGTTGTCCGGCAGACGAGCTATGGCTACACCTTC.

J is TRBJ1-5 and V is TRBV6-5; a possible D gene is TRBD1 (5 bases). V was pared by 6 bases and J by 0 bases, with 12 bases between. CDR3 length: 15 residues. The germline V gene has CDR1 MNHEY and CDR2 SVGAGI. CDR3 protein: CASRRQPNSNQPQHF. CDR3 in DNA: TGTGCCAGCAGACGACAGCCTAATAGCAATCAGCCCCAGCATTTT.